The clone carrying this T cell receptor (beta chain) has only a few counts. Its antigen remains unidentified. Making TCR cDNA involved 5'RACE template switching, which added UMIs and a universal primer site. TCRdb re-called the 5' RACE reads with MiXCR, one entry per CDR3 protein. The top ten hold around 3.4% of the sample, which has some 300,000 distinct CDR3 sequences, around 10% seen once. Losses at the gene ends were 1 base for V and 6 bases for J; bases not matched to a gene: 6. From germline, CDR1 is SGHTA and CDR2 FQGNSA. The CDR3 runs to 15 residues. This entry belongs to a study of T cells after yellow fever vaccination. Across the whole study: The authors prepared low-cell-number fractions using SMART-Seq v4 Ultra Low Input. Study conclusions and caveats: The secondary response was weaker, and its peak arrived faster, on day 5 versus 15.

The rearrangement joins TRBV7-2 to TRBJ1-2, with 9 bases aligning to TRBD1. The source of this sequence is a man younger than 35 who received the YFV17D yellow fever vaccine. The specimen comprised CD4+ T cells sorted from PBMCs, sampled 5 days after the yellow fever booster vaccination. The CDR3, as DNA: TGTGCCAGCAGCTTAGTACAGGGGGCGCTAAATGGCTACACCTTC. This codes for CASSLVQGALNGYTF.